Listed below are T cell receptor beta chains from one sample, sequenced in a study of Graves' ophthalmopathy and Graves' hyperthyroidism. TCRdb ran MiXCR on the multiplex PCR reads and lists one entry per CDR3 protein. The sample records some 1.1 million distinct CDR3 sequences, roughly two fifths being singletons. The specimen sequenced was peripheral blood or thyroid tissue (not recorded which). Receptor source: an adult man with Graves' hyperthyroidism. CDR3s include the opening cysteine and the closing phenylalanine or tryptophan. The D gene is left open where the match is weak. Clone sizes are given selectively: once, few, many, or a class where the clone is expanded.

TRBD1	-	TRBV9	TRBJ1-6	CASSVATGANSPLHF	TGTGCCAGCAGCGTAGCCACAGGGGCGAATTCACCCCTCCACTTT
-	-	TRBV7-9	TRBJ1-6	CASAGTPGGISPLHF	TGTGCCAGCGCCGGGACGCCCGGGGGGATTTCACCCCTCCACTTT
-	many	TRBV15	TRBJ1-5	CATSRGRDRNQPQHF	TGTGCCACCAGCAGAGGCCGGGACCGAAATCAGCCCCAGCATTTT
-	few	TRBV19	TRBJ1-5	CASSIALWTEAGQPQHF	TGTGCCAGTAGTATAGCTCTTTGGACAGAGGCGGGTCAGCCCCAGCATTTT
-	-	TRBV10-3	TRBJ2-3	CASSFRRNRTRRDTQYF	TGTGCCAGCAGTTTCCGCCGTAACAGGACCCGGAGGGATACGCAGTATTTT
-	few	TRBV28	TRBJ1-1	CASSVTTAEAFF	TGTGCCAGCAGTGTCACGACGGCTGAAGCTTTCTTT
TRBD1	-	TRBV4-2	TRBJ2-5	CASSQGRTGYQETQYF	TGTGCCAGCAGCCAAGGGAGGACAGGGTACCAAGAGACCCAGTACTTC
-	many	TRBV20-1	TRBJ1-6	CSASRGRSYNSPLHF	TGCAGTGCCAGCAGGGGACGCTCCTATAATTCACCCCTCCACTTT
-	-	TRBV25-1	TRBJ2-7	CACSARAGYEQYF	-
TRBD1	many	TRBV7-2	TRBJ1-3	CASSLEGTVSGNTIYF	TGTGCCAGCAGCTTAGAAGGGACAGTCTCTGGAAACACCATATATTTT
-	many	TRBV11-1	TRBJ1-1	CASSLTFESRKNTEAFF	TGTGCCAGCAGCTTAACTTTTGAATCCCGAAAGAACACTGAAGCTTTCTTT